The 9 T cell receptor beta chains below all came from one sample that was sequenced in a study of regulatory T cells in long-lasting Graves disease. The time point here: newly diagnosed GD, antithyroid drugs for less than 3 months. Isolated PBMC RNA provided the starting material for the TCR library. TCR beta libraries were built with iRepertoire HTBI primers and Arm-PCR of CDR3 regions. TCRdb fed the multiplex PCR reads into MiXCR, producing one record per CDR3 protein. This table holds fewer than 350,000 distinct CDR3 sequences, about a sixth found once. The source was peripheral blood mononuclear cells (PBMCs), collected at new diagnosis, from a patient treated with antithyroid drugs. Receptors originate from a female donor with Graves disease.

V and J are TRBV2 and TRBJ1-5, with TRBD1 matching 7 bases. Per the germline V gene, CDR1 is SNHLY and CDR2 is FYNNEI. This CDR3 is 13 amino acids long. V dropped 5 bases and J dropped 7; count of bases not matched to a gene: 5. The CDR3 coding sequence is TGTGCCAGCAGTACCAACAGGGGACAGCCCCAGCATTTT. Protein: CASSTNRGQPQHF.

This clonotype has at least ten counts. The CDR3 DNA follows: TGTGCCAGCAGTCAACCCCACAGCTATGGCTACACCTTC. Protein sequence: CASSQPHSYGYTF. The V and J genes are TRBV6-1 and TRBJ1-2; D gene unclear. V lost 5 bases and J 4 bases, leaving 11 bases between the germline ends. CDR3 length: 13 amino acids. Germline-derived CDR1 and CDR2 are MNHNS and SASEGT.

CDR3 bases: TGTGCCAGCAGTTCAAACAGGATCATGAACACTGAAGCTTTCTTT. As protein: CASSSNRIMNTEAFF. J is TRBJ1-1 and V is TRBV28; a possible D gene is TRBD1 (5 bases). This CDR3 comprises 15 residues. V gave up 4 bases and J gave up 0 bases, with 12 bases separating them. Per the germline V gene, CDR1 is MDHEN and CDR2 is SYDVKM.

Comments on this clonotype: A much larger clonotype is one base distant, so this may be a read error. The chain carries TRBV29-1 and TRBJ1-4; possible D gene TRBD1, 6 bases. CDR1 and CDR2 (germline): SQVTM, ANQGSEA. The CDR3 covers 13 residues. The ends were cut back, 4 bases at V and 2 bases at J, with 8 bases in the middle. The CDR3 is CSVVQGTNEKLFF. In DNA form, the CDR3 reads TGCAGCGTTGTTCAGGGGACTAATGAAAAACTGTTTTTT.

Ten or more counts support this clonotype. V is TRBV12-3 or TRBV12-4 and J is TRBJ2-2, with D unresolved. This CDR3 has 10 amino acids. Trimming shortened V by 7 bases and J by 6 bases, and 3 bases separated the two germline ends. DNA for the CDR3: TGTGCCAGCATAGCCGGGGAGCTGTTTTTT. Translating gives CASIAGELFF.

This clonotype was observed many times. This chain uses TRBV12-3 or TRBV12-4 with TRBJ2-3; TRBD2 is a possible D gene (6 bases). The CDR3 contains 16 residues. V gave up 7 bases and J gave up 1 base, with 18 bases separating them. The CDR3, as DNA: TGTGCCAGCACCTCTGTGGACGGGAGAGGCACAGATACGCAGTATTTT. Protein sequence: CASTSVDGRGTDTQYF.

The V gene is TRBV19, the J gene TRBJ1-2, with 7 bases aligning to TRBD1. The CDR3 length is 14 residues. Trimming at V came to 3 bases and at J to 4 bases, leaving 5 bases not matched to a gene. From germline, CDR1 is LNHDA and CDR2 SQIVND (reference sequence). CDR3 sequence reads: CASSILGQSYGYTF. The DNA for the CDR3 is TGTGCCAGTAGTATCTTGGGACAGAGCTATGGCTACACCTTC.

This clonotype was seen more than once but under ten times. In nucleotides, the CDR3 is TGTGCCAGCTCACTCGGGACTAGCAGCAAAGAGACCCAGTACTTC. Its protein is CASSLGTSSKETQYF. The rearrangement links TRBV18 to TRBJ2-5; 9 nucleotides line up with TRBD2. Per the germline V gene, CDR1 is KGHSH and CDR2 is LQKENI. The CDR3 length is 15 residues. Trimming removed 4 bases from V and 3 bases from J; junction bases left unmatched: 6.

This clonotype was counted ten times or more. This chain uses TRBV10-3 with TRBJ2-5; possibly TRBD2 for D (6 bases). The CDR3 totals 13 residues. Germline CDR1 reads ENHRY; CDR2 reads SYGVKD. V was cut by 4 bases and J by 4 bases, with 10 bases left in between. The CDR3 sequence: CAISGGDSETQYF. The CDR3 DNA is TGTGCCATCAGTGGAGGGGACTCAGAGACCCAGTACTTC.